This T cell receptor (beta chain) came from a study of T cells after yellow fever vaccination. Study-level points and caveats: Researchers noted that a small share of clonotypes showed up in both CD4 and CD8 compartments. Post-booster repertoires contained most primary-vaccination clones again (96% CD4, approximately 88% CD8).

This clonotype was recorded a few times. Its antigen is not known. It was through 5'RACE template switching that TCR cDNA was made, with a universal primer site and UMIs added. TCRdb reprocessed the 5' RACE reads with MiXCR, giving one entry per CDR3 protein. The sample lists 250,000 to 400,000 distinct CDR3 sequences; 4.1% were seen once. CDR1 is SGHVS, CDR2 FQNEAQ, per germline. The CDR3 runs to 17 residues. V was clipped by 1 base and J by 0 bases; unmatched bases: 7. The source is a man between 18 and 29 years old who received the YFV17D yellow fever vaccine. This chain uses TRBV7-8 with TRBJ2-3; TRBD2 matches at 7 bases. The specimen comprised PBMCs, sampled 5 days after the yellow fever booster vaccination. The CDR3 is CASSLGRLAASTDTQYF. The CDR3 nucleotides are TGTGCCAGCAGCTTAGGACGGCTAGCGGCTAGCACAGATACGCAGTATTTT.